These 20 T cell receptor beta chains originate from one sample sequenced in a study of Graves' ophthalmopathy and Graves' hyperthyroidism. CDR3 regions of TCR beta were amplified from RNA transcripts. In the first round, RT-PCR was carried out with HTBI primers, and a multiplex PCR formed the second round. MiXCR was run by TCRdb on the multiplex PCR reads, yielding one entry per CDR3 protein. The sample contains about 370,000 distinct CDR3 sequences, 17% of which appear only once. The sample was peripheral blood. These receptors were collected from an adult woman with stable Graves' hyperthyroidism.

In this sample, this clonotype turned up many times. This chain connects TRBV6-1 to TRBJ1-3; possibly TRBD1 for D (6 bases). This CDR3 comprises 14 residues. V lost 7 bases and J lost 2, with 12 bases in between. CDR1 MNHNS and CDR2 SASEGT come from the germline V gene. CDR3 DNA: TGTGCCAGCATCTATACAGGGACTGGAAACACCATATATTTT. Residues: CASIYTGTGNTIYF.

At least ten counts were recorded for this clonotype. The missing conserved phenylalanine or tryptophan at the end of this CDR3 makes a read error likely. The chain links TRBV19 to TRBJ1-5, with D perhaps TRBD1 (6 bases). Germline CDR1 LNHDA, CDR2 SQIVND (reference sequence). V was trimmed by 7 bases and J by 4 bases, leaving 11 bases between them. The CDR3 covers 13 residues. DNA for the CDR3: TGTGCCAGTACGACAGGTGGAAATCAGCCCCAGCATCTT. Encoded protein: CASTTGGNQPQHL.

The J gene is TRBJ2-7, the V gene TRBV20-1; possibly TRBD1 for D (5 bases). The CDR3 contains 13 residues. The germline gives CDR1 DFQATT, CDR2 SNEGSKA (reference sequence). V gave up 4 bases and J gave up 1 base, with 11 bases separating them. This CDR3 is CSAIRTPSYEQYF. The CDR3 nucleotides read TGCAGTGCTATCCGGACACCATCCTACGAGCAGTACTTC.

This clonotype was recorded many times. V and J are TRBV20-1 and TRBJ2-7; the match to TRBD2 covers 10 bases. The CDR3 covers 13 residues. V lost 5 bases, J lost 4 bases, and 5 bases stayed unmatched. CDR1 and CDR2 (germline): DFQATT, SNEGSKA (reference sequence). The CDR3 spells CSAPRTSGYEQYF. The CDR3 nucleotides are TGCAGTGCTCCCCGGACTAGCGGATACGAGCAGTACTTC.

This chain joins TRBV9 and TRBJ2-7; D possibly corresponds to TRBD1 (5 bases). CDR1 is SGDLS, CDR2 YYNGEE, per germline. V was shortened by 0 bases and J by 6 bases, with 13 bases between the two germline ends. The CDR3 is 14 amino acids. As DNA, the CDR3 is TGTGCCAGCAGCGTAGAGGCAGGGTTAAGCGAGCAGTACTTC. Translation gives CASSVEAGLSEQYF.

Many counts were recorded for this clonotype. J is TRBJ2-5 and V is TRBV12-3 or TRBV12-4; TRBD2 aligns across 13 bases. V dropped 6 bases and J dropped 1; count of bases not matched to a gene: 5. The CDR3 is 16 amino acids. CDR3 sequence: CASSERTSGSQETQYF. The CDR3 bases are TGTGCCAGCAGCGAGAGGACTAGCGGGAGCCAAGAGACCCAGTACTTC.

Ten or more counts support this clonotype. This chain joins TRBV27 and TRBJ2-7; TRBD2 aligns across 10 bases. V was pared by 5 bases and J by 4 bases, with 8 bases of the junction left unmatched. Germline V gene data show CDR1 as MNHEY and CDR2 as SMNVEV (reference sequence). The CDR3 length is 15 residues. CDR3: CASSTAGTSEYEQYF. CDR3 nucleotide sequence: TGTGCCAGCAGTACCGCCGGGACTAGCGAGTACGAGCAGTACTTC.

This clonotype was recorded at least ten times. This chain uses TRBV6-5 with TRBJ2-7; 7 bases match TRBD1. J was trimmed by 3 bases and V by 8 bases; bases with no gene match: 10. Germline assignment: CDR1 MNHEY and CDR2 SVGAGI. The CDR3 has 14 amino acids. CDR3 DNA: TGTGCCAGCCGAACCGGGACAGATGACTACGAGCAGTACTTC. Protein sequence: CASRTGTDDYEQYF.

This clonotype was recorded many times. The CDR3 loop reads CASSNRPNQPQHF. The DNA of the CDR3 is TGTGCCAGTAGTAACAGGCCCAATCAGCCCCAGCATTTT. The chain employs TRBV19 and TRBJ1-5; D is perhaps TRBD1 (5 bases). V was cut by 4 bases and J by 3 bases, with 7 bases left in between. The CDR3 runs 13 residues. In germline, CDR1 is LNHDA, CDR2 SQIVND (reference sequence).

This clonotype has at least ten counts. This chain uses TRBV30 with TRBJ2-7; tentative D call: TRBD1 (6 bases). The CDR3 loop spans 13 amino acids. Trimming shortened V by 6 bases and J by 4 bases, and 16 bases separated the two germline ends. Germline CDR1 is GTSNPN and CDR2 is SVGIG (reference sequence). The CDR3 spells CACYRDTPYEQYF. The CDR3 DNA follows: TGTGCCTGCTACCGGGACACCCCGTACGAGCAGTACTTC.

In this sample, this clonotype turned up many times. The V and J genes are TRBV6-1 and TRBJ1-1, with 7 bases fitting TRBD1. V was pared by 7 bases and J by 1 base, with 9 bases of the junction left unmatched. This CDR3 has 15 amino acids. Germline V gene data show CDR1 as MNHNS and CDR2 as SASEGT. The chain's CDR3 is CASIGSGTANTEAFF. The CDR3, as DNA: TGTGCCAGCATAGGATCCGGGACAGCGAACACTGAAGCTTTCTTT.

The rearrangement links TRBV29-1 to TRBJ2-7, with a possible D match to TRBD2 (5 bases). The germline V and J ends were trimmed by 1 base and 3 bases, with 10 bases remaining between them. The CDR3 totals 13 residues. Germline V gene lookup returns CDR1 SQVTM and CDR2 ANQGSEA. The CDR3 here is CSVEVGSHYEQYF. The CDR3 DNA follows: TGCAGCGTTGAAGTTGGGAGCCACTACGAGCAGTACTTC.

This clonotype was found many times. The chain employs TRBV6-2 or TRBV6-3 and TRBJ1-2; 7 positions match TRBD1. Germline V CDR1 and CDR2: MNHEY, SVGEGT. The V and J ends lost 6 bases and 4 bases, in that order; junction bases with no gene match: 5. The CDR3 contains 13 residues. CDR3 loop: CASSPDRLYGYTF. The CDR3 region has the DNA TGTGCCAGCAGCCCGGACAGGCTCTATGGCTACACCTTC.

The sample holds many counts of this clonotype. The gene calls are TRBV12-3 or TRBV12-4 and TRBJ1-1, with D possibly being TRBD1 (6 bases). V was shortened by 6 bases and J by 3 bases, with 20 bases between the two germline ends. This CDR3 is 16 amino acids long. In nucleotides, the CDR3 is TGTGCCAGCAGAGGTTATCGGGGGCTTGGGGACACTGAAGCTTTCTTT. The encoded protein is CASRGYRGLGDTEAFF.

In this sample, this clonotype turned up many times. J is TRBJ1-6 and V is TRBV28; D is possibly TRBD1 (6 bases). CDR1 MDHEN and CDR2 SYDVKM come from the germline V gene. Trimming pared 7 bases from V and 2 bases from J, leaving 15 bases between. CDR3 length equals 16 residues. The CDR3 loop is CASTYREVTYNSPLHF. CDR3 sequence (DNA): TGTGCCAGCACCTACAGGGAAGTTACCTATAATTCACCCCTCCACTTT.

This chain joins TRBV4-2 and TRBJ2-7; TRBD2 agrees at 11 bases. From germline, CDR1 is LGHNA and CDR2 YNFKEQ. V dropped 1 base and J dropped 4; count of bases not matched to a gene: 12. The CDR3 runs 18 residues. The CDR3 DNA follows: TGTGCCAGCAGCCAAGCCATTACTAGCGGGAGCTATTTGTACGAGCAGTACTTC. Translating gives CASSQAITSGSYLYEQYF.

Remarks on this clonotype: Because it lacks the conserved phenylalanine or tryptophan at the end, this CDR3 is likely a read error. V usage is TRBV2 and J usage is TRBJ2-7; 10 bases align to TRBD1. Germline V gene data show CDR1 as SNHLY and CDR2 as FYNNEI. The CDR3 totals 14 residues. Unmatched junction bases numbered 3, after V lost 6 bases and J lost 1 base. CDR3 sequence (DNA): TGTGCCAGCAGCCGACAGGGGGCGTCCTACGAGCAGTACTAC. Translating gives CASSRQGASYEQYY.

A few counts support this clonotype. V and J are TRBV4-2 and TRBJ2-7, with 14 bases lining up with TRBD2. Trimming at V came to 0 bases and at J to 1 base, leaving 8 bases not matched to a gene. Germline V gene data show CDR1 as LGHNA and CDR2 as YNFKEQ. This CDR3 is built from 19 residues. CDR3 region: CASSQEIIGLAGGSYEQYF. DNA of the CDR3: TGTGCCAGCAGCCAAGAAATTATAGGACTAGCGGGAGGATCCTACGAGCAGTACTTC.

This clonotype was seen ten or more times. The V and J genes are TRBV4-2 and TRBJ2-7, with 12 bases that match TRBD2. The V segment lost 0 bases and the J segment 2 bases; nucleotides outside the gene matches: 8. CDR1 is LGHNA, CDR2 YNFKEQ, per germline. The CDR3 covers 18 residues. The CDR3 DNA is TGTGCCAGCAGCCAAGAAGATCTAGCGGGAGGGCCTCCCTACGAGCAGTACTTC. Its translation is CASSQEDLAGGPPYEQYF.

This clonotype was counted many times. V gene TRBV9 combines with J gene TRBJ1-2; TRBD1 might be the D (5 bases). The germline gives CDR1 SGDLS, CDR2 YYNGEE. There are 14 residues in the CDR3. Trimming shortened V by 4 bases and J by 4 bases, and 14 bases separated the two germline ends. The CDR3, as DNA: TGTGCCAGCAGCCCCCAAACAAGGGGCTATGGCTACACCTTC. Residues: CASSPQTRGYGYTF.